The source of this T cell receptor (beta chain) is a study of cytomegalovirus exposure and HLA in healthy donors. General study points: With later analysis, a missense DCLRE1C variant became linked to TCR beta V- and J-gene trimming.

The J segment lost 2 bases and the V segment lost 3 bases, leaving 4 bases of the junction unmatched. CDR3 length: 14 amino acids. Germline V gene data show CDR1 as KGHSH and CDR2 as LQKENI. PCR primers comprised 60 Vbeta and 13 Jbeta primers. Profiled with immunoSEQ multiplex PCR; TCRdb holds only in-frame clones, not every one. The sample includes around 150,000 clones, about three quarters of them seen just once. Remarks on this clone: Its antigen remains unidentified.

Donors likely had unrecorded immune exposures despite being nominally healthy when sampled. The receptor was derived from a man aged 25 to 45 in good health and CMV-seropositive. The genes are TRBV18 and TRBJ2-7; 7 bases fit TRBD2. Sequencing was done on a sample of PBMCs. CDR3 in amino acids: CASSPEAGTYEQYF. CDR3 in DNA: TGTGCCAGCTCACCCGAAGCGGGAACCTACGAGCAGTACTTC.